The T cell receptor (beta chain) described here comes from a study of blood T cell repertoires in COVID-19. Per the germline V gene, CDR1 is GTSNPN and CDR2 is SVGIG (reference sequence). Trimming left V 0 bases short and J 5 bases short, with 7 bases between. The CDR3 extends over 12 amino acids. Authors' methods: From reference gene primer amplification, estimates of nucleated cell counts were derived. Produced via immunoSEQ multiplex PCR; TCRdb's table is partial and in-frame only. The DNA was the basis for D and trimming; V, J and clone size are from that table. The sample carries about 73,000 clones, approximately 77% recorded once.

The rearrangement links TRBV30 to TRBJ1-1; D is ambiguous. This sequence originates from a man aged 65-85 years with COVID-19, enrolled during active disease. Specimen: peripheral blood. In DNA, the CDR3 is TGTGCCTGGAGTGTCGGTCCTACTGAAGCTTTCTTT. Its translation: CAWSVGPTEAFF.